The 5 T cell receptor beta chains listed next were all sequenced from one sample in a study of blood T cell repertoires in COVID-19. Assay: immunoSEQ multiplex PCR; the TCRdb copy retains only in-frame clones and omits some. The table records around 300,000 clones, about 87% of them present only once. Sequenced material: peripheral blood. These receptor sequences come from a woman aged 40 to 50 with acute or convalescent COVID-19.

V is TRBV19 and J is TRBJ1-2; 12 bases are shared with TRBD1. Trimming at V came to 8 bases and at J to 5 bases, leaving 3 bases not matched to a gene. The CDR3 loop spans 13 amino acids. Germline V CDR1 and CDR2: LNHDA, SQIVND (reference sequence). CDR3: CASEGQGAYGYTF. DNA of the CDR3: TGTGCCAGTGAGGGACAGGGGGCTTATGGCTACACCTTC.

The rearrangement joins TRBV11-3 to TRBJ2-3, with D perhaps matching TRBD2 (6 bases). This CDR3 spans 14 amino acids. The germline gives CDR1 SGHNT, CDR2 YENEEA. Trimming removed 1 base from V and 3 bases from J, with 8 bases in between. Here the CDR3 reads CASSLGGETDTQYF. Here the CDR3 DNA reads TGTGCCAGCAGCTTAGGGGGGGAAACAGATACGCAGTATTTT.

The chain joins TRBV29-1 to TRBJ2-6; 10 bases line up with TRBD1. This CDR3 has 14 amino acids. The V segment lost 6 bases and the J segment 2 bases; nucleotides outside the gene matches: 1. Germline CDR1 and CDR2: SQVTM and ANQGSEA. This CDR3 reads CSVGTGAGANVLTF. CDR3 coding DNA: TGCAGCGTCGGGACAGGGGCTGGGGCCAACGTCCTGACTTTC.

V and J are TRBV7-2 and TRBJ1-5, with D maybe TRBD1 (6 bases). V shed 2 bases and J shed 5 bases, with 10 bases lying between them. Germline V lookup: CDR1 SGHTA, CDR2 FQGNSA. The CDR3 spans 14 residues. Here the CDR3 reads CASSLTGMDQPQHF. In nucleotides, the CDR3 is TGTGCCAGCAGCTTAACAGGGATGGATCAGCCCCAGCATTTT.

The chain is built from TRBV24-1 and TRBJ2-1, with a possible D match to TRBD2 (5 bases). The CDR3 covers 15 residues. Trimming left V 3 bases short and J 3 bases short, with 11 bases between. Per germline, CDR1 KGHDR and CDR2 SFDVKD. CDR3 in amino acids: CATSDHYDYYNEQFF. CDR3 coding DNA: TGTGCCACCAGTGATCATTACGACTACTACAATGAGCAGTTCTTC.